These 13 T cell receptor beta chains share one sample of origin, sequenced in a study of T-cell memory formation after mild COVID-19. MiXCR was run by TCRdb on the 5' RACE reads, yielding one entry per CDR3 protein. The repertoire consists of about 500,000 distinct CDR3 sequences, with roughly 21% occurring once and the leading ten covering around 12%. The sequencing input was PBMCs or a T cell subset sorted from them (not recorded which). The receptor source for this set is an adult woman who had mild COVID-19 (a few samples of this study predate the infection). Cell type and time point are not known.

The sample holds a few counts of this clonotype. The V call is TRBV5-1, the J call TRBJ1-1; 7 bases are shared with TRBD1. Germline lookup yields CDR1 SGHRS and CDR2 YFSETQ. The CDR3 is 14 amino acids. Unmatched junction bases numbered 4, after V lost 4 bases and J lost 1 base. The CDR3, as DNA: TGCGCCAGCAGCAGGGACAGCCGGAACACTGAAGCTTTCTTT. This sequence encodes CASSRDSRNTEAFF.

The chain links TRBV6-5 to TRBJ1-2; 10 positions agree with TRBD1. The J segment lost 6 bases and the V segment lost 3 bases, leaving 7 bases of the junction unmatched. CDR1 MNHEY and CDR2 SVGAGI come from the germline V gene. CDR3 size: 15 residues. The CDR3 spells CASSYTMTGGNGYTF. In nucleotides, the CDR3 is TGTGCCAGCAGTTATACCATGACAGGGGGCAATGGCTACACCTTC.

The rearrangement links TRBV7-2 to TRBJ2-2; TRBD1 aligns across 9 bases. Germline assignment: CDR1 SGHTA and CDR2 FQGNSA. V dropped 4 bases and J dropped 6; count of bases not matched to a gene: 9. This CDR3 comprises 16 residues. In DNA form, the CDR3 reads TGTGCCAGCAGCTCCCGGGACAGGGTTCCCCCCGGGGAGCTGTTTTTT. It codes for CASSSRDRVPPGELFF.

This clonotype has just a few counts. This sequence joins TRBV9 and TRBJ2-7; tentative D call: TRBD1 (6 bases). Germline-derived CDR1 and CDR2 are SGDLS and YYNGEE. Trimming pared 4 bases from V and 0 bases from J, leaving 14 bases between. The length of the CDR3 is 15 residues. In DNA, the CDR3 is TGTGCCAGCAGCCACGGGACATCAAGCTCCTACGAGCAGTACTTC. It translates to CASSHGTSSSYEQYF.

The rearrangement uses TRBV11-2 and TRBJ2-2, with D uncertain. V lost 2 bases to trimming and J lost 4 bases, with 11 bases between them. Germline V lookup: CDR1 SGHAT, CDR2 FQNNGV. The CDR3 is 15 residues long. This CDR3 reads CASSLNAGRTGELFF. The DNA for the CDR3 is TGTGCCAGCAGCTTAAACGCAGGCCGCACCGGGGAGCTGTTTTTT. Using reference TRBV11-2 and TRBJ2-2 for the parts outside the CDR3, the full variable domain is EAGVAQSPRYKIIEKRQSVAFWCNPISGHATLYWYQQILGQGPKLLIQFQNNGVVDDSQLPKDRFSAERLKGVDSTLKIQPAKLEDSAVYLCASSLNAGRTGELFFGEGSRLTVL.

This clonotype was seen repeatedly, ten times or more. CDR3 protein: CASSDRTVWGYTF. CDR3 nucleotide sequence: TGTGCCAGCAGCGACCGGACAGTGTGGGGCTACACCTTC. The chain uses TRBV7-9 and TRBJ1-2; tentatively, D is TRBD1 (6 bases). V gave up 5 bases and J gave up 8 bases, with 15 bases separating them. The CDR3 consists of 13 residues. Germline CDR1 is SEHNR and CDR2 is FQNEAQ (reference sequence). Filled out from reference TRBV7-9 and TRBJ1-2, the complete variable domain reads DTGVSQNPRHKITKRGQNVTFRCDPISEHNRLYWYRQTLGQGPEFLTYFQNEAQLEKSRLLSDRFSAERPKGSFSTLEIQRTEQGDSAMYLCASSDRTVWGYTFGSGTRLTVV.

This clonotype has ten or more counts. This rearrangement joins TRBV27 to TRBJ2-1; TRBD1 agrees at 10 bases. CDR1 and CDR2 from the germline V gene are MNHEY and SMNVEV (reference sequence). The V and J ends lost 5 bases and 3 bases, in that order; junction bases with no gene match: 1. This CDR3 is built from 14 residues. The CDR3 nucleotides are TGTGCCAGCAGTGGGGACAGGGGCTACAATGAGCAGTTCTTC. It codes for CASSGDRGYNEQFF.

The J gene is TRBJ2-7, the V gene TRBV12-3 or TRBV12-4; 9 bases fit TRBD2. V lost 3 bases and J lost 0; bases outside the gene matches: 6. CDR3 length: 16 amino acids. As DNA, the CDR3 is TGTGCCAGCAGTTTTTACCTAGCGGGGAGCTCCTACGAGCAGTACTTC. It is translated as CASSFYLAGSSYEQYF.

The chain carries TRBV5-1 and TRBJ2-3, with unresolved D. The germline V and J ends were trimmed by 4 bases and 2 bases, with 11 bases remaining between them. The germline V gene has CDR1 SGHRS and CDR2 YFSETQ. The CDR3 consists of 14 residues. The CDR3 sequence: CASSRRQDTDTQYF. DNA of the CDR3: TGCGCCAGCAGCCGTAGACAAGACACAGATACGCAGTATTTT.

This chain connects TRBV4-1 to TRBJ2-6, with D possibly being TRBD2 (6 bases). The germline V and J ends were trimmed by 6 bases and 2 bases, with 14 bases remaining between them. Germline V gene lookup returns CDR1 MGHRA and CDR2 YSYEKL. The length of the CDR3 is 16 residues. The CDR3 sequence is CASRGIAGTGANVLTF. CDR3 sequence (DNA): TGCGCCAGCAGGGGCATTGCGGGGACTGGGGCCAACGTCCTGACTTTC.

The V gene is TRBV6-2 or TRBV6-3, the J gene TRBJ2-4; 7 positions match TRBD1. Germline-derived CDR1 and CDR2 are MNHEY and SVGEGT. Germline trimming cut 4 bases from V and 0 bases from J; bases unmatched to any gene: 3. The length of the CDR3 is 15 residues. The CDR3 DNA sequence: TGTGCCAGCAGTTCCCCAGGGGGAGCCAAAAACATTCAGTACTTC. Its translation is CASSSPGGAKNIQYF.

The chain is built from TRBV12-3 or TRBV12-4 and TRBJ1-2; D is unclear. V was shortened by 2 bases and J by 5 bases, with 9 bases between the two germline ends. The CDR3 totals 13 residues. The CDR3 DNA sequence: TGTGCCAGCAGTTTAACGGCGGGATATGGCTACACCTTC. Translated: CASSLTAGYGYTF.

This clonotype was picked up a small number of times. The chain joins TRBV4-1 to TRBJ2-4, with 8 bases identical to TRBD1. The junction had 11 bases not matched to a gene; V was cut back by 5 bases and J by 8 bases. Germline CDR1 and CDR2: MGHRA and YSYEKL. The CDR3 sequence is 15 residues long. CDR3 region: CASSELGQGWDIQYF. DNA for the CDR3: TGCGCCAGCAGCGAACTTGGACAGGGTTGGGACATTCAGTACTTC.